The clone carrying this T cell receptor (beta chain) has just one count. Its antigen remains unknown. These data belong to a study of CD8+ T cells in alopecia areata. CDR1 is MNHNY, CDR2 SVGAGI, per germline (reference sequence). The CDR3 spans 11 residues. Between the trimmed V and J ends, which lost 0 bases and 7 bases, there was a span of 1 base. Study-level results: Patients showed less clear TCR sequence sharing than mice, possibly partly because of HLA diversity.

Following RNA extraction, reverse transcription yielded cDNA that acted as the sequencing template. The table came from immunoSEQ multiplex PCR; TCRdb's copy has only in-frame clones and leaves some out. The table records around 200,000 clones, more than 55% of them present only once. This sample's treatment: oral pan-JAK inhibitor, 5-10 mg twice daily. J is TRBJ2-1 and V is TRBV6-6, with D hard to call. The receptor's source is a human donor with alopecia areata. Sequenced here: CD4+ T cells sorted from blood, sampled at week 4, from a patient treated with tofacitinib. In DNA, the CDR3 is TGTGCCAGCAGTTACTCGAATGAGCAGTTCTTC. Translating gives CASSYSNEQFF.